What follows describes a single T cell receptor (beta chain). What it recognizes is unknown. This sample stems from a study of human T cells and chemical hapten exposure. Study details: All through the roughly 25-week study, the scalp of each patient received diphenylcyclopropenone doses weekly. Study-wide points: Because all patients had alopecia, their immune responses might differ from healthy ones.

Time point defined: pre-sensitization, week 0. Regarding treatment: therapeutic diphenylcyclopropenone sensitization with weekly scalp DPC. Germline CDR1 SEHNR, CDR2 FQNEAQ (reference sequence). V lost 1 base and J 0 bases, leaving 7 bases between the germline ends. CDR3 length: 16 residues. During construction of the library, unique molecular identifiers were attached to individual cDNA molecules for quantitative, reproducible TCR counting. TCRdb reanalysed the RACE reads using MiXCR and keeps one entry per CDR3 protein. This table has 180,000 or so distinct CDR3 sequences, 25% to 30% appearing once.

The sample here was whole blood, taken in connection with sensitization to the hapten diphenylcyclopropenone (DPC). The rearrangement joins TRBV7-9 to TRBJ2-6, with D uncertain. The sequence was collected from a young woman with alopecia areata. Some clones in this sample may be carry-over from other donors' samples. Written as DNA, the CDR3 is TGTGCCAGCAGCTTAGAACGGAGCTCTGGGGCCAACGTCCTGACTTTC. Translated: CASSLERSSGANVLTF.